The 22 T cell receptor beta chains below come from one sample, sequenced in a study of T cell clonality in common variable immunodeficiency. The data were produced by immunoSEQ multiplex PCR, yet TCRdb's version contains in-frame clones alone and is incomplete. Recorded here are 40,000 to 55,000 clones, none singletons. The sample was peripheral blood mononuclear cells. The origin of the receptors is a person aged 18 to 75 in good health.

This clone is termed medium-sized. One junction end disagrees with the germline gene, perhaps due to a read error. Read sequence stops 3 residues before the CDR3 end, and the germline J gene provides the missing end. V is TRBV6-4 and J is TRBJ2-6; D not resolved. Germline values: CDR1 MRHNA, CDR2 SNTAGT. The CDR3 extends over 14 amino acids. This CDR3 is CASSDSAGANVLTF. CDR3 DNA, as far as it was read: TGTGCCAGCAGCGACTCGGCCGGGGCCAACGTC.

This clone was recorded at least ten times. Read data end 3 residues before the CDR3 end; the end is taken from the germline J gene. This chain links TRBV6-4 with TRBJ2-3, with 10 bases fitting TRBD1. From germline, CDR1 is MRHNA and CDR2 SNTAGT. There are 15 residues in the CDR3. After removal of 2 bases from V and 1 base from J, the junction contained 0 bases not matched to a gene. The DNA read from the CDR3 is TGTGCCAGCAGTGACGGGACAGGGGGCACAGATACG. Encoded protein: CASSDGTGGTDT. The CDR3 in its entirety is CASSDGTGGTDTQYF.

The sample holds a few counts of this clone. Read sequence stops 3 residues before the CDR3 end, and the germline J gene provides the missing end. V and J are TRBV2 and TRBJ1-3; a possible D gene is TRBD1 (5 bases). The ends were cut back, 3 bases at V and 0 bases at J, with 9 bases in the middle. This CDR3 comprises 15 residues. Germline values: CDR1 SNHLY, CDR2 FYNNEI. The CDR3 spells CASSDRANSGNTIYF. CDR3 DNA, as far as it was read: TGTGCCAGCAGTGACAGGGCGAACTCTGGAAACACC.

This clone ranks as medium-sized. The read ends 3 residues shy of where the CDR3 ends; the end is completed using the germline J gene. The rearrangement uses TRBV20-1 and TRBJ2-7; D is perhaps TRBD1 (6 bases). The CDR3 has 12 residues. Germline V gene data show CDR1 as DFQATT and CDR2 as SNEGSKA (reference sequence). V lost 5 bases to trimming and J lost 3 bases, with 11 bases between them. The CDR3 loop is CSAPGTLYEQYF. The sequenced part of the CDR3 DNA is TGCAGTGCTCCCGGGACACTCTACGAG.

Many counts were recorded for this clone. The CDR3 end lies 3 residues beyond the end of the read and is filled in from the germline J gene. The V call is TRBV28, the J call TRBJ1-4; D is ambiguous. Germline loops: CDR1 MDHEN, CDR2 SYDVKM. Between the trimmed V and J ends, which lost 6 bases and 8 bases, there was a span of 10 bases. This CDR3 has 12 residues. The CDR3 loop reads CASRSTFEKLFF. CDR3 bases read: TGTGCCAGCAGGTCGACATTCGAAAAA.

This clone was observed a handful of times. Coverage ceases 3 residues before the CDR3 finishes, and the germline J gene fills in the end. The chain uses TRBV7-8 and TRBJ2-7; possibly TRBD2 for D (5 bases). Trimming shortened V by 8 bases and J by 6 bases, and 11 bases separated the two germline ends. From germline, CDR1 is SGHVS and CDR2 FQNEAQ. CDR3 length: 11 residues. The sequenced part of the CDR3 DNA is TGTGCCAGCCAGGAGGCTTCCGAG. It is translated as CASQEASE. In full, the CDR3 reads CASQEASEQYF.

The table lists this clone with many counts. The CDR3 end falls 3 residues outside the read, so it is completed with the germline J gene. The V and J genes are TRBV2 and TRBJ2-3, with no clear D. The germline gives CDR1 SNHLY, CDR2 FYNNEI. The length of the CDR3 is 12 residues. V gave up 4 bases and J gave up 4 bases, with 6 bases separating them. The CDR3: CASSVRPDTQYF. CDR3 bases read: TGTGCCAGCAGTGTGAGGCCAGATACG.

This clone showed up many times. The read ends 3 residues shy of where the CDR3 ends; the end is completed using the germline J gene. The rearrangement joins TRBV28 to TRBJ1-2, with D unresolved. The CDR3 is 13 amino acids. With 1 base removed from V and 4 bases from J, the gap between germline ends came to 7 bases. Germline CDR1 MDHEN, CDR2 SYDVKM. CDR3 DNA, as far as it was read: TGTGCCAGCAGTTTATTGGCGGCCTATGGC. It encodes CASSLLAAYG. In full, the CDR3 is CASSLLAAYGYTF.

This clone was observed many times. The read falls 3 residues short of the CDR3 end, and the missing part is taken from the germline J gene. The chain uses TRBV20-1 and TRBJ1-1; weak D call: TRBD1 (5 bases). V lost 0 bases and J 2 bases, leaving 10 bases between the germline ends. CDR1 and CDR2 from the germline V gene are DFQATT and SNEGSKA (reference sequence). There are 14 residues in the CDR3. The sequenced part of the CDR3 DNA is TGCAGTGCTAGAGATCGGAGGGGTAACACTGAA. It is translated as CSARDRRGNTE. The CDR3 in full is CSARDRRGNTEAFF.

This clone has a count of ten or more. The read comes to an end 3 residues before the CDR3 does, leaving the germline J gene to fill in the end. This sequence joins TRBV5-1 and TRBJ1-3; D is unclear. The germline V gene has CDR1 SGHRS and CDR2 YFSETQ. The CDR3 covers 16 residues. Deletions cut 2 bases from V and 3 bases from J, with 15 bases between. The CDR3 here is CASSLNARSFGNTIYF. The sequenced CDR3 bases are TGCGCCAGCAGCTTAAATGCGCGGTCCTTTGGAAACACC. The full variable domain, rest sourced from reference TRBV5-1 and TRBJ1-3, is KAGVTQTPRYLIKTRGQQVTLSCSPISGHRSVSWYQQTPGQGLQFLFEYFSETQRNKGNFPGRFSGRQFSNSRSEMNVSTLELGDSALYLCASSLNARSFGNTIYFGEGSWLTVV.

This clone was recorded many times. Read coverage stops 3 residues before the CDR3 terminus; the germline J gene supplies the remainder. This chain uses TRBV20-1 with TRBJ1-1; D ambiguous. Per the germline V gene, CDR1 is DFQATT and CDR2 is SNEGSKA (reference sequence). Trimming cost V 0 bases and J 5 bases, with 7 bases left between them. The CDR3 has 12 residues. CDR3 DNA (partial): TGCAGTGCTAGAGATCCAGGAACTGAA. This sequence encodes CSARDPGTE. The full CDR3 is CSARDPGTEAFF.

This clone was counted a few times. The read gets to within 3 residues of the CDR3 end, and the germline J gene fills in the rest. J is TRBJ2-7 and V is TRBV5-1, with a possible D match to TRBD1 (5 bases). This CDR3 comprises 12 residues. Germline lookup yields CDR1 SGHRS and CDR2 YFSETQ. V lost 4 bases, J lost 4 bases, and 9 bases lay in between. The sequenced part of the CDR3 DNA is TGCGCCAGCAGCATTCAGGGTTACGAG. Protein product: CASSIQGYE. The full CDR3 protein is CASSIQGYEQYF.

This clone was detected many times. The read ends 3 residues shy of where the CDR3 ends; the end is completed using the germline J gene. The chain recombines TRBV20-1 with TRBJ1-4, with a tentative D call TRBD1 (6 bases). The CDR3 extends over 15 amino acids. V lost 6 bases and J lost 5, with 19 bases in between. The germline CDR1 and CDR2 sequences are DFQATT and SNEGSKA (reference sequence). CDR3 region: CSAITRGALNEKLFF. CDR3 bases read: TGCAGTGCAATTACTCGGGGGGCACTAAATGAAAAA.

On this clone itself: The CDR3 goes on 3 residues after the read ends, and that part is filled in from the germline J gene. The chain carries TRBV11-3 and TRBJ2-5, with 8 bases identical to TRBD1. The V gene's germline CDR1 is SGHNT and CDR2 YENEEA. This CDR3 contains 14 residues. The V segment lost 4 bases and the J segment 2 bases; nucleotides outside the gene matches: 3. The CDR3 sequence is CASSSGQAQETQYF. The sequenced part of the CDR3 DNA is TGTGCCAGCAGCTCGGGACAGGCGCAAGAGACC.

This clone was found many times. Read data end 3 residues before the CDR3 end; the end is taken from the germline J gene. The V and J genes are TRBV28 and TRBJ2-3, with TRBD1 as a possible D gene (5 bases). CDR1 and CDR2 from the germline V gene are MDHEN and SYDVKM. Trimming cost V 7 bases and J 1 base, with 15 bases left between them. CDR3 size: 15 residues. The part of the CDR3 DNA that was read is TGTGCCAGCAACCCGGGTCCCAGGGGCACAGATACG. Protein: CASNPGPRGTDT. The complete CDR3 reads CASNPGPRGTDTQYF.

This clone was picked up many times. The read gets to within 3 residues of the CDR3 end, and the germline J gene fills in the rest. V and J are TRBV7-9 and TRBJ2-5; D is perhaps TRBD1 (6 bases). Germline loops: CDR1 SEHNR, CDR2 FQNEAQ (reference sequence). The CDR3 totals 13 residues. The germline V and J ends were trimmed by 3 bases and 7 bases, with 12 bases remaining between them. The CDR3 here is CASSFKTQGTQYF. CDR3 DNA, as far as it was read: TGTGCCAGCAGCTTTAAAACACAGGGGACC. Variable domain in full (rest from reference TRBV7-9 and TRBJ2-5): DTGVSQNPRHKITKRGQNVTFRCDPISEHNRLYWYRQTLGQGPEFLTYFQNEAQLEKSRLLSDRFSAERPKGSFSTLEIQRTEQGDSAMYLCASSFKTQGTQYFGPGTRLLVL.

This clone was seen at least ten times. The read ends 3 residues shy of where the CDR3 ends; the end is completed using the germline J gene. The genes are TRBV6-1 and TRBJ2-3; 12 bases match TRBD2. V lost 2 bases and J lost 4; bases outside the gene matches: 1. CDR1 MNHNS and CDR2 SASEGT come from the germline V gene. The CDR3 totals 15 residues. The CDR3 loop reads CASSELAGGPDTQYF. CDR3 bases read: TGTGCCAGCAGTGAACTAGCGGGGGGGCCAGATACG.

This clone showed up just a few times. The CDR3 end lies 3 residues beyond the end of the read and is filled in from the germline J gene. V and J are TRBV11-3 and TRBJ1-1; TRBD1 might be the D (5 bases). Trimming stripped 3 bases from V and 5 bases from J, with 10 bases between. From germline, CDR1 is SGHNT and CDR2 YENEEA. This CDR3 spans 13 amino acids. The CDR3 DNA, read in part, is TGTGCCAGCAGCTTCGCCAGGGAAACTGAA. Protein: CASSFARETE. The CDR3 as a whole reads CASSFARETEAFF. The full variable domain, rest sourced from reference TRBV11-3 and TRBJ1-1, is EAGVVQSPRYKIIEKKQPVAFWCNPISGHNTLYWYLQNLGQGPELLIRYENEEAVDDSQLPKDRFSAERLKGVDSTLKIQPAELGDSAVYLCASSFARETEAFFGQGTRLTVV.

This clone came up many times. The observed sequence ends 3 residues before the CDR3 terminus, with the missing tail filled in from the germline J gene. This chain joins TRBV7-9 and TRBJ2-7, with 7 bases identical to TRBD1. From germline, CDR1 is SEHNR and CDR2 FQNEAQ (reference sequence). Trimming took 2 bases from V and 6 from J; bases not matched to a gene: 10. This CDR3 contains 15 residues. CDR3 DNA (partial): TGTGCCAGCAGCTTATTTGGGACAGTAGGCCGCGAG. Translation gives CASSLFGTVGRE. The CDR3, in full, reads CASSLFGTVGREQYF. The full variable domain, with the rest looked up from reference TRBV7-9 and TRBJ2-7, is DTGVSQNPRHKITKRGQNVTFRCDPISEHNRLYWYRQTLGQGPEFLTYFQNEAQLEKSRLLSDRFSAERPKGSFSTLEIQRTEQGDSAMYLCASSLFGTVGREQYFGPGTRLTVT.

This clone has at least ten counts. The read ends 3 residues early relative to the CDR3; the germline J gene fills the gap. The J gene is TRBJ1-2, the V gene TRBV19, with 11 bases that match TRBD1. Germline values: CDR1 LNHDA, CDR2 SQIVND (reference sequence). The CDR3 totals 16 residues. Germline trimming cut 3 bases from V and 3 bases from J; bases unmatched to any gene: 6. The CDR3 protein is CASSMRTGGAYYGYTF. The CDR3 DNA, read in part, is TGTGCCAGTAGTATGCGGACAGGGGGCGCGTACTATGGC.

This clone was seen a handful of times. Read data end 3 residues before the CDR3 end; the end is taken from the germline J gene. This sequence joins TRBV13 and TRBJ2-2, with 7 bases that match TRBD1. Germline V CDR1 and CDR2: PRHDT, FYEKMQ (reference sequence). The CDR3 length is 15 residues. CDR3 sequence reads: CASSLGQGTGSPLFF. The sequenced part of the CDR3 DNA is TGTGCCAGCAGCTTAGGACAGGGGACGGGCTCACCG.

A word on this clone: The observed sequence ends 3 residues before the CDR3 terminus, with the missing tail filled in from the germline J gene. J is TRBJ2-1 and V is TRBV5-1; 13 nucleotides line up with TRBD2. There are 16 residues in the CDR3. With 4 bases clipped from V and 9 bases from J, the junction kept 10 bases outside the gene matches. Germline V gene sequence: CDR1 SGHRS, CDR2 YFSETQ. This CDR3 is CASSRTSGSLIGEQFF. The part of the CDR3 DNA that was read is TGCGCCAGCAGCCGGACTAGCGGGAGTCTCATCGGTGAG.